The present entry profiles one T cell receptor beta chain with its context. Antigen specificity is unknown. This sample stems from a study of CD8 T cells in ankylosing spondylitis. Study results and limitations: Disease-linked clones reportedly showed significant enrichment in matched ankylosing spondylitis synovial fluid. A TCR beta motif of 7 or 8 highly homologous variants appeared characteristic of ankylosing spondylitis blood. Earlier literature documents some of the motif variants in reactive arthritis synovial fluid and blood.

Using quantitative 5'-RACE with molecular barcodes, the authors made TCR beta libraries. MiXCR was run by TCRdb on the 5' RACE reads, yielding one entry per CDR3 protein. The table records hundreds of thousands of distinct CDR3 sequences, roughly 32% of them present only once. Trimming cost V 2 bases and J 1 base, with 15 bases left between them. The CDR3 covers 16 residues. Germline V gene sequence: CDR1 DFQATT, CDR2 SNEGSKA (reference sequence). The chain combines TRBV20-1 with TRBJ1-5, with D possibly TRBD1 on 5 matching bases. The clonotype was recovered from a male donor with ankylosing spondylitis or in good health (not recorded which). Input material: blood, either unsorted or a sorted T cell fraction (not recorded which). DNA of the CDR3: TGCAGTGCTAGACCGGGGGGGGAGTTGAGCAATCAGCCCCAGCATTTT. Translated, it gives CSARPGGELSNQPQHF.